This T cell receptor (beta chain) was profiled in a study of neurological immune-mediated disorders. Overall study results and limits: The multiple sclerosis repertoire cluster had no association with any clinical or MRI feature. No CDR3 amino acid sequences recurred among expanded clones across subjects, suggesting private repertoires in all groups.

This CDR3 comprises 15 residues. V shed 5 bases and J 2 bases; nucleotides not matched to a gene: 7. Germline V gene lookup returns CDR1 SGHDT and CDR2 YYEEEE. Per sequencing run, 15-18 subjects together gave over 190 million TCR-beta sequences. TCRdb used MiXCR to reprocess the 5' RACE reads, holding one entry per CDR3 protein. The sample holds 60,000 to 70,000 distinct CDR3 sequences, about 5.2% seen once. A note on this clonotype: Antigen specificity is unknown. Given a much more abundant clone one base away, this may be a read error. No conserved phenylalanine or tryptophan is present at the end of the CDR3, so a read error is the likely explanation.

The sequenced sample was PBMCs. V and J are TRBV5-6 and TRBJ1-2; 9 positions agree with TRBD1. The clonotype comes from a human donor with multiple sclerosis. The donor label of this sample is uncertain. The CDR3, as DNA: TGTGCCAGCAGTACGGGACAGGGAGACAACTATGGCTACACCATC. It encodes CASSTGQGDNYGYTI.